The clone carrying this TCR beta chain appeared once. The antigen is not known. The sample belongs to a study of blood T cells in healthy people across ages. In the study overall: There was about one barcoded beta molecule captured by template switching per two T cells.

The CDR3 loop spans 15 amino acids. Germline loops: CDR1 MNHEY, CDR2 SVGEGT. Between the trimmed V and J ends, which lost 7 bases and 1 base, there was a span of 14 bases. Using a J-beta primer mix together with a sample-barcoded 5' primer, a second PCR was run for about 6 to 12 cycles. TCRdb re-called the 5' RACE reads through MiXCR, storing one row per CDR3 protein. The table includes about 580,000 distinct CDR3 sequences, less than 60% detected once. Points from the study as a whole: It was not known whether donors were CMV positive (a possible confounder of expanded clonotype changes). A strong correlation was found between TCR beta diversity and the percentage of naive T cells.

The chain recombines TRBV6-2 or TRBV6-3 with TRBJ1-5; D is undetermined. The sequence came from an elderly man in good health. The sample was blood. DNA for the CDR3: TGTGCCAGCACCCGCGAGGGATGGAGCAATCAGCCCCAGCATTTT. Amino acids: CASTREGWSNQPQHF.